Reported below is one T cell receptor beta chain. This sample was taken from a study of control samples from healthy donors and cancer patients. This CDR3 has 17 amino acids. This table comes from immunoSEQ multiplex PCR, and its TCRdb copy is limited to in-frame clones, with some not included. The sample carries more than 35,000 clones, 90% to 95% recorded once. This clonotype was obtained from a man in his fifties or sixties in good health. This sequence joins TRBV21-1 and TRBJ1-5; the DNA was not compared with TRBD1, the D call given in the table. TRBV21-1 is a recognized pseudogene. The sample was blood. CDR3 nucleotides: TGTGCCAGCACCTTAGATTTGGACAGGGGGTCCTATCAGCCCCAGCATTTT. It yields the protein CASTLDLDRGSYQPQHF.